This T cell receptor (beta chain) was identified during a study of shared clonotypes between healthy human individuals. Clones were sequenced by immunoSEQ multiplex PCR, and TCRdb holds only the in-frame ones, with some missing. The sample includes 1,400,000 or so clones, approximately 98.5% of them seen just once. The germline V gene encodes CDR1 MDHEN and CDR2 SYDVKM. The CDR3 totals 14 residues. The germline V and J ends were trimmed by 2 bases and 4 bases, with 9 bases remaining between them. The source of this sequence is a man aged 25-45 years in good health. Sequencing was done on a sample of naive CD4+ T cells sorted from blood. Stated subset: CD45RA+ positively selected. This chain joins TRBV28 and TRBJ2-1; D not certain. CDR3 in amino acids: CASSLENSYNEQFF. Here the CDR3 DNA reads TGTGCCAGCAGTTTAGAAAACAGTTACAATGAGCAGTTCTTC.